A selection of T cell receptor beta chains follows, all from one sample in a study of T cells in tumors after PD-1 blockade. The method was immunoSEQ multiplex PCR; TCRdb's version includes in-frame clones alone and lacks a portion of them. The repertoire holds about 47,000 clones, with 70% to 85% as singletons. Here the sequenced sample was PBMCs, taken before anti-PD-1 therapy. The receptors shown here come from a human donor with advanced basal cell or squamous cell carcinoma (not recorded which). Both conserved end residues are trimmed from each CDR3.

j_call	v_call	cdr3_aa
TRBJ2-3	TRBV5-1	ASSLASGGGTDTQY
TRBJ1-1	TRBV19	ASSLKGGTEAF
TRBJ2-5	TRBV29-1	SVDKGTREAQY
TRBJ2-1	TRBV27	ASSLSREIYNEQF
TRBJ1-1	TRBV6-5	ASSFWTSNTEAF
TRBJ2-4	TRBV9	ASSVDPGTQNIQY
TRBJ2-7	TRBV19	ASSIVSGDRQYEQY
TRBJ2-7	TRBV9	ASSATSGDYEQY
TRBJ1-1	TRBV13	ASSSLGQGSPEAF
TRBJ1-4	TRBV5-1	ASSSGTGFGEKLF
TRBJ2-5	TRBV9	ASSETGLTIETQY
TRBJ1-1	TRBV14	ASSPRAGGVSTETF
TRBJ1-3	TRBV18	ASSPPGLVNTIY
TRBJ2-1	TRBV5-1	ASREATINEQF
TRBJ2-7	TRBV29-1	SVEEGTGAYEQY
TRBJ2-5	TRBV2	ASRGDLAGVETQY
TRBJ2-1	TRBV7-8	ASSPLPRVNEQF
TRBJ2-3	TRBV7-9	ASSLVLAGSTDTQY
TRBJ1-2	TRBV19	ASSTGQNNYGYT
TRBJ2-2	TRBV5-1	ASSLNNMNTGELF
TRBJ2-3	TRBV5-1	ASSLGTGGYGTDTQY
TRBJ2-3	TRBV5-1	ASSLALDTQY
TRBJ1-5	TRBV5-6	ASSLDGGGNQPQH
TRBJ2-5	TRBV2	ASPQRGETQY
TRBJ2-2	TRBV11-3	ASSNLLLGELF
TRBJ1-1	TRBV19	ASSIGFITSETEAF
TRBJ2-1	TRBV27	ASNKDSRPRFEQF
TRBJ1-5	TRBV2	ASSEVGNQPQH
TRBJ2-1	TRBV11-3	ASSLSGTGRDEQF
TRBJ2-5	TRBV7-9	ASSLVRNQETQY
TRBJ2-1	TRBV19	ASSRTHEQGSYNEQF
TRBJ1-5	TRBV4-2	ASSVNNQPQH
TRBJ2-2	TRBV6-5	AISLRGGTGELF
TRBJ2-1	TRBV27	ASSRPGRRSYNEQF
TRBJ2-2	TRBV3-1/TRBV3-2	VSSPPGVGRTGELF
TRBJ1-1	TRBV6-5	ASRSSNTEAF
TRBJ2-7	TRBV14	ASSRRPGQGGYEQY
TRBJ2-1	TRBV28	ASSSRRTTSIQF
TRBJ1-4	TRBV9	ASSPRGDGEKLF
TRBJ2-5	TRBV5-6	ASSLAKGLQETQY
TRBJ1-1	TRBV7-8	ASSLGANTEAF
TRBJ1-1	TRBV29-1	SVERMSSSAF
TRBJ1-2	TRBV3-1/TRBV3-2	ASSPREHNGYT
TRBJ1-5	TRBV11-1	ASSLADRGGNQPQH
TRBJ2-7	TRBV5-1	ASSQEPSSYEQY
TRBJ2-4	TRBV5-1	ASSLELAKNIQY
TRBJ2-5	TRBV19	ASSFLGPPKETQY
TRBJ2-2	TRBV6-5	ASSYLATGELF
TRBJ1-2	TRBV6-1	ASSEATEYGYT
TRBJ2-6	TRBV6-2/TRBV6-3	ASSAAAGANVLT
TRBJ1-1	TRBV7-9	ASSLGQVNTEAF
TRBJ2-1	TRBV6-1	ASSQGLAGGQNEQF
TRBJ2-4	TRBV21-1	ASSTTGSGTKNIQY